The rows below give T cell receptor beta chains drawn from one sample of a study of shared clonotypes between healthy human individuals. The data were produced by immunoSEQ multiplex PCR, yet TCRdb's version contains in-frame clones alone and is incomplete. Altogether roughly 2.5 million clones are present, around 94% being singletons, with the ten largest covering over 0.12%. Sequencing was carried out using naive CD4+ T cells sorted from blood. The receptors were sampled from a young man in good health. Both conserved end residues are part of each CDR3. D genes are given only for firm matches. Not all rows give a size; the values are once, few, many and, for expanded clones, a class.

TRBV5-1	TRBJ1-1	NA	TRBD1	CASSVDRGPRVNTEAFF	TGCGCCAGCAGCGTGGACAGGGGGCCTAGGGTGAACACTGAAGCTTTCTTT
TRBV28	TRBJ2-7	once	NA	CASSLSPYEQYF	TGTGCCAGCAGTTTATCCCCCTACGAGCAGTACTTC
TRBV9	TRBJ2-7	NA	TRBD1	CASSAGTGRTYEQYF	TGTGCCAGCAGCGCCGGGACAGGGAGAACCTACGAGCAGTACTTC
TRBV7-9	TRBJ1-4	once	NA	CASSSTGRNEKLFF	TGTGCCAGCAGCTCTACAGGGCGTAATGAAAAACTGTTTTTT
TRBV4-1	TRBJ1-4	NA	NA	CASSQVGPPNEKLFF	TGCGCCAGCAGCCAAGTAGGGCCCCCTAATGAAAAACTGTTTTTT
TRBV5-4	TRBJ2-1	NA	TRBD2	CASSLAGGAIPEQFF	TGTGCCAGCAGCTTGGCCGGGGGGGCCATTCCTGAGCAGTTCTTC
TRBV5-4	TRBJ2-3	NA	TRBD1	CASSLGTGGTDTQYF	TGTGCCAGCAGCTTGGGGACAGGGGGGACAGATACGCAGTATTTT
TRBV5-1	TRBJ2-7	NA	TRBD2	CASSLRGSLAGASYEQYF	TGCGCCAGCAGCTTGAGGGGCTCTCTAGCGGGGGCCTCCTACGAGCAGTACTTC
TRBV10-3	TRBJ1-2	few	TRBD1	CAIRRGQVYGYTF	TGTGCCATCAGGAGGGGACAGGTCTACGGCTACACCTTC
TRBV5-1	TRBJ2-7	NA	TRBD1	CASSLDGTGPYEQYF	TGCGCCAGCAGCTTGGACGGGACAGGCCCCTACGAGCAGTACTTC
TRBV5-1	TRBJ1-2	NA	TRBD1	CASRGQGAFGYTF	TGCGCCAGCAGGGGACAGGGGGCTTTTGGCTACACCTTC
TRBV2	TRBJ2-7	NA	TRBD2	CASSEGLAGEQYF	TGTGCCAGCAGTGAGGGTCTAGCGGGGGAGCAGTACTTC
TRBV29-1	TRBJ2-1	NA	NA	CSGGGASVLEQFF	TGCAGCGGGGGTGGAGCTAGCGTCCTTGAGCAGTTCTTC
TRBV11-2	TRBJ1-2	NA	TRBD1	CASSLRGGTGDYGYTF	TGTGCCAGCAGCTTAAGGGGCGGGACAGGGGACTATGGCTACACCTTC
TRBV6-6	TRBJ2-7	NA	NA	CASSYPTIGAYEQYF	TGTGCCAGCAGTTACCCAACCATAGGAGCCTACGAGCAGTACTTC
TRBV5-1	TRBJ1-1	NA	TRBD1	CASSDRTGGTEAFF	TGCGCCAGCAGCGACAGGACAGGGGGCACTGAAGCTTTCTTT
TRBV4-1	TRBJ1-4	NA	TRBD1	CASSQDGTGGVKEKLFF	TGCGCCAGCAGCCAAGATGGGACAGGGGGCGTCAAGGAAAAACTGTTTTTT
TRBV6-5	TRBJ2-1	NA	TRBD2	CASRSGTSGDNEQFF	TGTGCCAGCAGGTCCGGGACTAGCGGCGACAATGAGCAGTTCTTC
TRBV6-1	TRBJ1-4	NA	NA	CASSDYRGQGEKLFF	TGTGCCAGCAGTGATTATAGAGGGCAGGGTGAAAAACTGTTTTTT
TRBV12-2	TRBJ2-2	NA	NA	CASPPTDRSLGANTGELFF	TGTGCAAGTCCCCCTACAGACAGGTCGTTAGGGGCGAACACCGGGGAGCTGTTTTTT
TRBV7-2	TRBJ1-5	NA	TRBD1	CASSLGAGQVNQPQHF	TGTGCCAGCAGCTTAGGGGCGGGACAGGTCAATCAGCCCCAGCATTTT
TRBV10-1	TRBJ2-3	once	NA	CASSVGGNTDTQYF	TGCGCCAGCAGTGTCGGAGGGAACACAGATACGCAGTATTTT
TRBV7-9	TRBJ1-4	NA	NA	CASSFDLTNEKLFF	TGTGCCAGCAGCTTCGACCTAACTAATGAAAAACTGTTTTTT
TRBV10-3	TRBJ2-7	NA	TRBD2	CAITRLAAGEQYF	TGTGCCATCACCAGACTAGCGGCGGGCGAGCAGTACTTC
TRBV7-2	TRBJ2-2	NA	TRBD2	CASSAFAGVMAGELFF	TGTGCCAGCAGCGCCTTTGCGGGAGTTATGGCCGGGGAGCTGTTTTTT
TRBV5-1	TRBJ2-6	NA	NA	CASSSQTGANVLTF	TGCGCCAGCAGTTCTCAGACTGGGGCCAACGTCCTGACTTTC
TRBV5-1	TRBJ2-1	once	TRBD2	CASRTSGSSYNEQFF	TGCGCCAGCAGGACTAGCGGGAGCTCCTACAATGAGCAGTTCTTC
TRBV2	TRBJ2-7	NA	TRBD1	CASTATGISYEQYF	TGTGCCAGCACCGCGACAGGGATCTCCTACGAGCAGTACTTC
TRBV28	TRBJ2-3	NA	NA	CASSLFGPTSTDTQYF	TGTGCCAGCAGTTTATTTGGTCCAACTAGCACAGATACGCAGTATTTT
TRBV5-1	TRBJ1-6	NA	TRBD1	CASSGGTGGNSPLHF	TGCGCCAGCAGCGGTGGAACAGGGGGGAATTCACCCCTCCACTTT
TRBV7-3	TRBJ2-3	NA	NA	CASSPLAGSSTDTQYF	TGTGCCAGCAGCCCCTTGGCGGGATCTAGCACAGATACGCAGTATTTT
TRBV10-3	TRBJ2-2	NA	NA	CAISFGPGELFF	TGTGCCATCAGTTTCGGTCCCGGGGAGCTGTTTTTT
TRBV21-1	TRBJ2-2	NA	NA	CASSNRRGAGELFF	TGTGCCAGCAGCAACCGGCGGGGGGCCGGGGAGCTGTTTTTT
TRBV7-2	TRBJ1-1	NA	NA	CASSMGGNTEAFF	TGTGCCAGCAGTATGGGGGGGAACACTGAAGCTTTCTTT
TRBV19	TRBJ1-2	NA	TRBD1	CASSIGATPGQGNYGYTF	TGTGCCAGTAGTATAGGCGCTACCCCGGGACAGGGTAACTATGGCTACACCTTC
TRBV6-5	TRBJ2-3	NA	TRBD1	CASRATGGRTDTQYF	TGTGCCAGCAGAGCGACAGGGGGCCGGACAGATACGCAGTATTTT
TRBV4-1	TRBJ2-1	NA	TRBD2	CASSQGGLAGLGFLNEQFF	TGCGCCAGCAGCCAAGGGGGACTAGCGGGTCTTGGGTTTCTCAATGAGCAGTTCTTC
TRBV4-1	TRBJ2-7	NA	NA	CASSQVQGYEQYF	TGCGCCAGCAGCCAAGTTCAGGGTTACGAGCAGTACTTC
TRBV5-1	TRBJ2-3	NA	NA	CASITGPSTDTQYF	TGCGCCAGCATTACAGGACCCAGCACAGATACGCAGTATTTT
TRBV14	TRBJ1-4	NA	NA	CASSQGDATNEKLFF	TGTGCCAGCAGCCAGGGAGATGCAACTAATGAAAAACTGTTTTTT
TRBV5-1	TRBJ2-1	NA	TRBD2	CASSLGPGGNEQFF	TGCGCCAGCAGCTTGGGTCCGGGGGGCAATGAGCAGTTCTTC
TRBV18	TRBJ1-4	NA	NA	CASSPTVSPTNEKLFF	TGTGCCAGCTCACCAACAGTCTCACCAACTAATGAAAAACTGTTTTTT
TRBV7-2	TRBJ1-5	NA	NA	CASSPAGVGQPQHF	TGTGCCAGCAGCCCGGCGGGGGTTGGTCAGCCCCAGCATTTT
TRBV29-1	TRBJ2-3	NA	TRBD2	CSVSSGSGGTDTQYF	TGCAGCGTCTCTAGCGGTAGCGGGGGCACAGATACGCAGTATTTT
TRBV7-2	TRBJ1-3	few	NA	CASSLGEAISGNTIYF	TGTGCCAGCAGCTTAGGGGAGGCTATCTCTGGAAACACCATATATTTT
TRBV20-1	TRBJ2-5	NA	NA	CSARAWGTQYF	TGCAGTGCTAGGGCCTGGGGGACCCAGTACTTC
TRBV6-1	TRBJ2-2	NA	NA	CASKNAGELFF	TGTGCCAGCAAAAATGCCGGGGAGCTGTTTTTT
TRBV28	TRBJ1-5	NA	NA	CASIVSGNQPQHF	TGTGCCAGCATAGTGTCGGGCAATCAGCCCCAGCATTTT
TRBV19	TRBJ1-5	NA	NA	CASRAMGEINQPQHF	TGTGCCAGTAGGGCTATGGGGGAAATCAATCAGCCCCAGCATTTT
TRBV19	TRBJ2-2	NA	NA	CATHSNFNTGELFF	TGTGCCACACACTCGAACTTTAACACCGGGGAGCTGTTTTTT
TRBV6-6	TRBJ1-2	NA	TRBD1	CASSYGTGNYGYTF	TGTGCCAGCAGTTACGGGACAGGGAATTATGGCTACACCTTC
TRBV15	TRBJ1-5	few	TRBD1	CATSRAAGQAEWPQHF	TGTGCCACCAGCAGGGCCGCGGGACAGGCCGAATGGCCCCAGCATTTT
TRBV29-1	TRBJ1-5	NA	TRBD1	CSVKEAIGAGGNQPQHF	TGCAGCGTTAAAGAAGCGATTGGTGCAGGGGGAAATCAGCCCCAGCATTTT
TRBV7-2	TRBJ1-4	NA	NA	CASTPDRVEKLFF	TGTGCCAGCACCCCTGACAGAGTTGAAAAACTGTTTTTT